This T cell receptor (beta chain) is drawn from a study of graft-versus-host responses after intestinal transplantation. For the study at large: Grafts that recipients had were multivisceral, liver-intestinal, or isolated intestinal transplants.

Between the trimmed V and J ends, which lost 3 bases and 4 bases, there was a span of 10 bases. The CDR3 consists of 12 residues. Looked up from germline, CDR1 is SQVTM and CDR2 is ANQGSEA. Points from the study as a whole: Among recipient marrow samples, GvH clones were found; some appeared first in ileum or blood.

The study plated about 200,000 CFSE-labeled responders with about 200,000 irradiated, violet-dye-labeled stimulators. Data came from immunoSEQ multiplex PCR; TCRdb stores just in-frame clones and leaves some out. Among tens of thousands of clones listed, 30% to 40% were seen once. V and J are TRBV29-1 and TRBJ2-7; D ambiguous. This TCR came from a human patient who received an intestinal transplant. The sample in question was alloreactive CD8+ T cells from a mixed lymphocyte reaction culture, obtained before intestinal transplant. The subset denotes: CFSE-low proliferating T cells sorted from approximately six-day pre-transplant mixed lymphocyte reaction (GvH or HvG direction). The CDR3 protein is CSVECGPYEQYF. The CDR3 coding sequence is TGCAGCGTTGAGTGCGGCCCATACGAGCAGTACTTC.